Listed below are T cell receptor beta chains from one sample, sequenced in a study of response to subunit inactivated influenza vaccine. TCRdb reprocessed the RT-PCR reads via MiXCR and lists one record per CDR3 protein. This repertoire shows about 780,000 distinct CDR3 sequences, roughly 20% found once; its top ten account for under 13%. This material consisted of PBMCs from blood, taken roughly 5 days after vaccination. The receptor set was obtained from a man between 50 and 59 years old who received an inactivated influenza vaccine. CDR3s include the opening cysteine and the closing phenylalanine or tryptophan. Fields, in order: clone size, V gene, J gene, D gene, CDR3 protein, CDR3 DNA. A D gene is named only where the DNA matches it firmly. Size tells how often a clone was seen (once, few, many) or the class of an expanded clone, and some rows leave it out.

abundance: NA
v_gene: TRBV10-3
j_gene: TRBJ2-3
d_gene: NA
CDR3aa: CAISESRWDTQYF
CDR3nt: TGTGCCATCAGTGAGTCAAGGTGGGATACGCAGTATTTT

abundance: few
v_gene: TRBV7-2
j_gene: TRBJ2-7
d_gene: NA
CDR3aa: CASSLETAHAEQYF
CDR3nt: TGTGCCAGCAGCTTAGAAACAGCTCACGCCGAGCAGTACTTC

abundance: NA
v_gene: TRBV3-1
j_gene: TRBJ1-1
d_gene: NA
CDR3aa: CASSQVERAAEAFF
CDR3nt: TGTGCCAGCAGCCAGGTAGAGAGGGCCGCTGAAGCTTTCTTT

abundance: few
v_gene: TRBV4-3
j_gene: TRBJ2-7
d_gene: TRBD1
CDR3aa: CASSLGQGKPYEQYF
CDR3nt: TGCGCCAGCAGCCTCGGACAGGGGAAACCTTACGAGCAGTACTTC

abundance: few
v_gene: TRBV12-3/TRBV12-4
j_gene: TRBJ2-6
d_gene: TRBD1
CDR3aa: CASSLNWDRVSGANVLTF
CDR3nt: TGTGCCAGCAGTTTGAATTGGGACAGGGTGTCTGGGGCCAACGTCCTGACTTTC

abundance: NA
v_gene: TRBV4-3
j_gene: TRBJ2-7
d_gene: NA
CDR3aa: CASSQELGGDSFLGEQYF
CDR3nt: TGCGCCAGCAGCCAAGAATTGGGGGGGGACAGCTTCTTGGGCGAGCAGTACTTC

abundance: NA
v_gene: TRBV7-6
j_gene: TRBJ2-1
d_gene: TRBD2
CDR3aa: CASSSIAGANYNEQFF
CDR3nt: TGTGCCAGCAGCTCCATAGCGGGGGCCAACTACAATGAGCAGTTCTTC

abundance: NA
v_gene: TRBV7-2
j_gene: TRBJ2-2
d_gene: NA
CDR3aa: CASSALSGVGELFF
CDR3nt: TGTGCCAGCAGCGCATTATCGGGAGTCGGGGAGCTGTTTTTT

abundance: NA
v_gene: TRBV11-2
j_gene: TRBJ2-1
d_gene: NA
CDR3aa: CASSTDYRSEQFF
CDR3nt: TGTGCCAGCAGCACCGATTATAGGAGTGAGCAGTTCTTC

abundance: few
v_gene: TRBV5-1
j_gene: TRBJ1-1
d_gene: TRBD1
CDR3aa: CASSVDRAGLGTEAFF
CDR3nt: TGCGCCAGCAGCGTCGACAGGGCGGGATTGGGAACTGAAGCTTTCTTT

abundance: NA
v_gene: TRBV5-1
j_gene: TRBJ2-1
d_gene: TRBD2
CDR3aa: CASSLEGSGSRNEQFF
CDR3nt: TGCGCCAGCAGCTTGGAAGGTAGCGGGTCTAGAAATGAGCAGTTCTTC

abundance: few
v_gene: TRBV5-5
j_gene: TRBJ2-1
d_gene: NA
CDR3aa: CASSLEAGWYNEQFF
CDR3nt: TGTGCCAGCAGCTTGGAGGCGGGTTGGTACAATGAGCAGTTCTTC

abundance: many
v_gene: TRBV29-1
j_gene: TRBJ1-5
d_gene: TRBD1
CDR3aa: CSGDRSNQPQHF
CDR3nt: TGCAGCGGGGACAGGAGCAATCAGCCCCAGCATTTT

abundance: few
v_gene: TRBV28
j_gene: TRBJ2-5
d_gene: NA
CDR3aa: CASSNREPQETQYF
CDR3nt: TGTGCCAGCAGCAACCGTGAGCCACAAGAGACCCAGTACTTC

abundance: few
v_gene: TRBV10-3
j_gene: TRBJ1-1
d_gene: NA
CDR3aa: CAISERGQENTEAFF
CDR3nt: TGTGCCATCAGTGAGAGAGGGCAGGAGAACACTGAAGCTTTCTTT

abundance: NA
v_gene: TRBV4-1
j_gene: TRBJ2-2
d_gene: TRBD1
CDR3aa: CASSQGDRGMSGELFF
CDR3nt: TGCGCCAGCAGCCAAGGTGACAGGGGGATGTCCGGGGAGCTGTTTTTT

abundance: few
v_gene: TRBV12-3/TRBV12-4
j_gene: TRBJ2-2
d_gene: NA
CDR3aa: CASTLGGRSTGELFF
CDR3nt: TGTGCCAGCACCCTCGGTGGCCGGAGCACCGGGGAGCTGTTTTTT

abundance: NA
v_gene: TRBV25-1
j_gene: TRBJ2-7
d_gene: TRBD2
CDR3aa: CASSASTSGIYEQYF
CDR3nt: TGTGCCAGCAGTGCTTCGACTAGCGGAATCTACGAGCAGTACTTC

abundance: few
v_gene: TRBV7-9
j_gene: TRBJ2-1
d_gene: TRBD2
CDR3aa: CASTNSGSEQFF
CDR3nt: TGTGCCAGCACCAATAGCGGGAGTGAGCAGTTCTTC

abundance: once
v_gene: TRBV20-1
j_gene: TRBJ2-5
d_gene: TRBD2
CDR3aa: CSARGVGLAGFQETQYF
CDR3nt: TGCAGTGCTAGAGGGGTGGGCCTAGCGGGGTTTCAAGAGACCCAGTACTTC

abundance: few
v_gene: TRBV6-2/TRBV6-3
j_gene: TRBJ2-7
d_gene: TRBD2
CDR3aa: CASSYSGTSAYEQYF
CDR3nt: TGTGCCAGCAGTTACTCGGGGACTAGTGCCTACGAGCAGTACTTC

abundance: NA
v_gene: TRBV5-5
j_gene: TRBJ2-5
d_gene: TRBD2
CDR3aa: CASKTLTSGKQETQYF
CDR3nt: TGTGCCAGCAAGACTTTGACTAGCGGGAAACAAGAGACCCAGTACTTC

abundance: few
v_gene: TRBV4-1
j_gene: TRBJ2-3
d_gene: NA
CDR3aa: CASSQGSGWDTQYF
CDR3nt: TGCGCCAGCAGCCAAGGTTCGGGATGGGATACGCAGTATTTT

abundance: NA
v_gene: TRBV10-3
j_gene: TRBJ2-3
d_gene: NA
CDR3aa: CAISGLQSSTDTQYF
CDR3nt: TGTGCCATCAGTGGCCTGCAGTCTAGCACAGATACGCAGTATTTT

abundance: few
v_gene: TRBV6-1
j_gene: TRBJ2-1
d_gene: TRBD2
CDR3aa: CASSEFAGGSSYNEQFF
CDR3nt: TGTGCCAGCAGTGAATTTGCGGGAGGGAGCTCCTACAATGAGCAGTTCTTC

abundance: NA
v_gene: TRBV6-1
j_gene: TRBJ2-7
d_gene: TRBD2
CDR3aa: CASSGAGKGEQYF
CDR3nt: TGTGCCAGCAGTGGAGCGGGAAAAGGCGAGCAGTACTTC

abundance: few
v_gene: TRBV27
j_gene: TRBJ2-1
d_gene: TRBD2
CDR3aa: CASSFVGIAGMHNEQFF
CDR3nt: TGTGCCAGCAGTTTCGTGGGCATAGCGGGCATGCACAATGAGCAGTTCTTC

abundance: NA
v_gene: TRBV4-3
j_gene: TRBJ2-1
d_gene: NA
CDR3aa: CASSQDLTGVYNEQFF
CDR3nt: TGCGCCAGCAGCCAAGATCTGACGGGGGTCTACAATGAGCAGTTCTTC

abundance: NA
v_gene: TRBV7-9
j_gene: TRBJ2-7
d_gene: NA
CDR3aa: CASSPSGLLRERYEQYF
CDR3nt: TGTGCCAGCAGCCCTAGTGGTCTTTTGCGGGAACGCTACGAGCAGTACTTC

abundance: few
v_gene: TRBV7-2
j_gene: TRBJ2-1
d_gene: TRBD2
CDR3aa: CASSLVGGRAGNEQFF
CDR3nt: TGTGCCAGCAGCTTAGTCGGCGGGAGGGCCGGCAATGAGCAGTTCTTC

abundance: NA
v_gene: TRBV5-1
j_gene: TRBJ2-7
d_gene: TRBD1
CDR3aa: CASSGTGVEQYF
CDR3nt: TGCGCCAGCAGTGGGACAGGGGTCGAGCAGTACTTC

abundance: many
v_gene: TRBV6-2/TRBV6-3
j_gene: TRBJ2-7
d_gene: TRBD2
CDR3aa: CASSSLAREQYF
CDR3nt: TGTGCCAGCAGCTCACTAGCGCGGGAGCAGTACTTC

abundance: many
v_gene: TRBV29-1
j_gene: TRBJ2-1
d_gene: TRBD1
CDR3aa: CSVDAQGASEQFF
CDR3nt: TGCAGCGTTGACGCGCAGGGGGCGAGTGAGCAGTTCTTC

abundance: few
v_gene: TRBV25-1
j_gene: TRBJ2-3
d_gene: TRBD2
CDR3aa: CASSELGRTRSTDTQYF
CDR3nt: TGTGCCAGCAGTGAACTTGGTCGGACTAGGAGCACAGATACGCAGTATTTT

abundance: NA
v_gene: TRBV6-5
j_gene: TRBJ1-2
d_gene: TRBD1
CDR3aa: CASRTPRGPLAF
CDR3nt: TGTGCCAGCAGAACTCCCAGGGGGCCCTTGGCCTTC

abundance: NA
v_gene: TRBV12-3/TRBV12-4
j_gene: TRBJ1-5
d_gene: NA
CDR3aa: CASELAGNQPQHF
CDR3nt: TGTGCCAGCGAACTTGCGGGAAATCAGCCCCAGCATTTT

abundance: few
v_gene: TRBV14
j_gene: TRBJ1-6
d_gene: NA
CDR3aa: CASSQDHGVSSPLHF
CDR3nt: TGTGCCAGCAGCCAAGACCACGGGGTCTCATCACCCCTCCACTTT